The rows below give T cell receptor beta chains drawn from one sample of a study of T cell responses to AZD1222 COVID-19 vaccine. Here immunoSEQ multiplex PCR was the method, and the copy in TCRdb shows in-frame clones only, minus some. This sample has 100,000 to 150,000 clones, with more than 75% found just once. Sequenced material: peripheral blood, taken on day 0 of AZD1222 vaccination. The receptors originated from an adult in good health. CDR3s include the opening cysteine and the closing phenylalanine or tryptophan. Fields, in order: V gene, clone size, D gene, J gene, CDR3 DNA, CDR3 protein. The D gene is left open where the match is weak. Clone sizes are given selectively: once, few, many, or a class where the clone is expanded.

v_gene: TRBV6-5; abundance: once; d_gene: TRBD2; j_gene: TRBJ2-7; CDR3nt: TGTGCCAGCAGTTACGGGGGGACTAGGGAGCAGTACTTC; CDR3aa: CASSYGGTREQYF
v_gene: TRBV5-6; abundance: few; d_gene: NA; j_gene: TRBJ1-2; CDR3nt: TGTGCCAGCAGCACCCGTCAGGCGGGAGTTGTGGACGGCTACACCTTC; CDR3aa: CASSTRQAGVVDGYTF
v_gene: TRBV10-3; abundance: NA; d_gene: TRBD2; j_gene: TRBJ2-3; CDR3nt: TGTGCCAGCTTGAGCGGGGGGCCCTCCCTAGATACGCAGTATTTT; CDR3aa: CASLSGGPSLDTQYF
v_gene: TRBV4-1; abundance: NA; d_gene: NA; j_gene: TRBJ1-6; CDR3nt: TGCGCCAGCAGCCAAGTTCTCTATAATTCACCCCTCCACTTT; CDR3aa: CASSQVLYNSPLHF
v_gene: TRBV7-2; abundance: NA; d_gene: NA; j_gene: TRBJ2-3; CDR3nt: TGTGCCAGCAGCTTGGGTCTAGATACGCAGTATTTT; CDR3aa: CASSLGLDTQYF
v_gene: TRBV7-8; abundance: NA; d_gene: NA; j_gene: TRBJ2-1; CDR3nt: TGTGCCAGCAGCCCCGACAGTTACAATGAGCAGTTCTTC; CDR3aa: CASSPDSYNEQFF
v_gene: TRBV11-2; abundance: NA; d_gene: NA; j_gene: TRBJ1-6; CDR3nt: TGTGCCAGCAGCTTACCAGGGGACTTCAATTCACCCCTCCACTTT; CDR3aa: CASSLPGDFNSPLHF
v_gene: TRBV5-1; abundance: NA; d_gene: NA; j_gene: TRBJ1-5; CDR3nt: TGCGCCAGCAGCTTGGGGTCTAGCTCCAATCAGCCCCAGCATTTT; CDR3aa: CASSLGSSSNQPQHF
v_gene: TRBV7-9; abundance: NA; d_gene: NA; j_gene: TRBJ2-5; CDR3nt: TGTGCCAGCAGCCCACAGGGCCTGGGGGAGACCCAGTACTTC; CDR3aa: CASSPQGLGETQYF
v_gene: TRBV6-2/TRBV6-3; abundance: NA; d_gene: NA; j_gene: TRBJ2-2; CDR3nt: TGTGCCAGCAGTTACAGGACACTTGTGACCGGGGAGCTGTTTTTT; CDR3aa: CASSYRTLVTGELFF
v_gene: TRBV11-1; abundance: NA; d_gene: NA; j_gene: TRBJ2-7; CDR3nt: TGTGCCAGCAGCTTACAGGGTTACGAGCAGTACTTC; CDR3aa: CASSLQGYEQYF
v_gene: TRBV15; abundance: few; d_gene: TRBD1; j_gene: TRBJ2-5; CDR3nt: TGTGCCACCGGCCGACAGGGGGCTGAGACCCAGTACTTC; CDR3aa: CATGRQGAETQYF
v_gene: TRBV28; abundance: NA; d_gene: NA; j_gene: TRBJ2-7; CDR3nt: TGTGCCAGCAGTAGAGATCTCACGAGGGCCTCCTACGAGCAGTACTTC; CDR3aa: CASSRDLTRASYEQYF
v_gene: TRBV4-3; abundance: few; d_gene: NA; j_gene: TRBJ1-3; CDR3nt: TGCGCCAGCAGCCAAGATACAGGGCAGAACACCATATATTTT; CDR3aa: CASSQDTGQNTIYF
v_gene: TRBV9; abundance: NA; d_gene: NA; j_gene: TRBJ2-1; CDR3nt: TGTGCCAGCAACCCTCTGCCGTCCTACAATGAGCAGTTCTTC; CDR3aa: CASNPLPSYNEQFF
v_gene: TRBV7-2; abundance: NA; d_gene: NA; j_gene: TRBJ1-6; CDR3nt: TGTGCCAGCAGCCTACGGGGGGATAATTCACCCCTCCACTTT; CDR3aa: CASSLRGDNSPLHF
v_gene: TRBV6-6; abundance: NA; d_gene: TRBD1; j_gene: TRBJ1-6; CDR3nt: TGTGCCAGCAGTTACGGACAGGGCAACGGGGCCCTCCACTTT; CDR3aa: CASSYGQGNGALHF
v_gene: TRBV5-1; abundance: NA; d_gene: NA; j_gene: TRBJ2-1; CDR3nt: TGCGCCAGCAGCTTGGGTAGGAATCTCGATGAGCAGTTCTTC; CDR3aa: CASSLGRNLDEQFF
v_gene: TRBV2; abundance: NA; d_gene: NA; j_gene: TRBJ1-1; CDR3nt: TGTGCCAGCAGCCCGGGTGCGGGCACTGAAGCTTTCTTT; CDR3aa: CASSPGAGTEAFF
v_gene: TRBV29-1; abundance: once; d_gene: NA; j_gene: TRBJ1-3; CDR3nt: TGCAGCGTACAAACAGGGACCTCTGGAAACACCATATATTTT; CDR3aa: CSVQTGTSGNTIYF
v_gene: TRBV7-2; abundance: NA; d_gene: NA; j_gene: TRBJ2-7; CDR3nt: TGTGCCAGCAGCTCAGCGGGGTCAGGGGTAGGCGAGCAGTACTTC; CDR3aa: CASSSAGSGVGEQYF
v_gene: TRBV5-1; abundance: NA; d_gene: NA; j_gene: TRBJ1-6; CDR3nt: TGCGCCAGCAGCTCCGTGGGGGGCGAGGATTCACCCCTCCACTTT; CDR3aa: CASSSVGGEDSPLHF
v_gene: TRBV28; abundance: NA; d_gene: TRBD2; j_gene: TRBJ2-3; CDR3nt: TGTGCCAGCAGTTTAGTGGTATCGAGCGGGGGGCTGAACACAGATACGCAGTATTTT; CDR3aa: CASSLVVSSGGLNTDTQYF
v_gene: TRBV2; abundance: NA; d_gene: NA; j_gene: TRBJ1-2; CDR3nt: TGTGCCAGCAGCCCGGAACCCGGGGCCGGTGGCTACACCTTC; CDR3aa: CASSPEPGAGGYTF
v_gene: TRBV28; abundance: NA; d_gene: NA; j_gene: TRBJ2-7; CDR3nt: TGTGCCAGCAGCCGACTACCGGACACCTCCTACGAGCAGTACTTC; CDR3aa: CASSRLPDTSYEQYF
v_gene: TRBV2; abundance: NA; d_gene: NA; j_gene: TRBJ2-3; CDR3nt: TGTGCCAGCAGTGATTGGCGCGGCTTGGGCACAGATACGCAGTATTTT; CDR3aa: CASSDWRGLGTDTQYF
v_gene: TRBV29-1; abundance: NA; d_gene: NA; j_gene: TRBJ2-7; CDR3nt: TGCAGCGCTACGGGATCCCTCTCATACGAGCAGTACTTC; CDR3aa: CSATGSLSYEQYF
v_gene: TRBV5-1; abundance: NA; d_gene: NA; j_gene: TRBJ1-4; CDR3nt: TGCGCCAGCAGCTTGGTTGGAGCAACTAATGAAAAACTGTTTTTT; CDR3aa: CASSLVGATNEKLFF
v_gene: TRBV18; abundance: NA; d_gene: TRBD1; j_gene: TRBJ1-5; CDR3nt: TGTGCCAGCTCACTTCTTCAGGGGGCAGCGCAGCCCCAGCATTTT; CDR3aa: CASSLLQGAAQPQHF
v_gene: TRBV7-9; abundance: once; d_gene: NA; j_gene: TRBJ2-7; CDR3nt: TGTGCCAGCAGCTTCCCAGGGTCGGGCGAGCAGTACTTC; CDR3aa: CASSFPGSGEQYF
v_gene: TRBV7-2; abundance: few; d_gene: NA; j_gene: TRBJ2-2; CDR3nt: TGTGCCAGCAGCTTCAAGGGCCAAACCGGGGAGCTGTTTTTT; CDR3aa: CASSFKGQTGELFF
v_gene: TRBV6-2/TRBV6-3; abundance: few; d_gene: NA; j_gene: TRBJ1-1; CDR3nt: TGTGCCAGCAGTTACGGGTCGAACACTGAAGCTTTCTTT; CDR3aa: CASSYGSNTEAFF
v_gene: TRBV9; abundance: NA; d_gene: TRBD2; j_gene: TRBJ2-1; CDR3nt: TGTGCCAGCAGCGTAGCTAGTGGGAGCGGGGGGTACAATGAGCAGTTCTTC; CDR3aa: CASSVASGSGGYNEQFF
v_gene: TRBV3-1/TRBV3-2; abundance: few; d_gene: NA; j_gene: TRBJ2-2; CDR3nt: TGTGCCAGCAGCCCCGGAAGCGGGTACGGGGAGCTGTTTTTT; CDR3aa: CASSPGSGYGELFF
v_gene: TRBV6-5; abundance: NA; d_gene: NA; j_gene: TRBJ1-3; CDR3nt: TGTGCCAGCAGCACCACAGGGTCTGGAAACACCATATATTTT; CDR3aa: CASSTTGSGNTIYF
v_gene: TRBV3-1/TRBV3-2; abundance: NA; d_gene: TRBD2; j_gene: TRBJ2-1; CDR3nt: TGTGCCAGCAGCCTCCTCGTTGAGCGGGGGGGCGGTGAGCAGTTCTTC; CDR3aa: CASSLLVERGGGEQFF
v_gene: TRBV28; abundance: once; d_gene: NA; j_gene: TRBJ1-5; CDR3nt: TGTGCCAGCAGTTTAGTAGTAGAGCCCCAGCATTTT; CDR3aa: CASSLVVEPQHF
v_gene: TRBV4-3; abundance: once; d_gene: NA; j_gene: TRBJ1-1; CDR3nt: TGCGCCAGCAGCCAAGGACTAGAGAACACTGAAGCTTTCTTT; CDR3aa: CASSQGLENTEAFF
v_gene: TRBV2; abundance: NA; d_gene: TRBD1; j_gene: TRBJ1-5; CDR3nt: TGTGCCAGCAGGGGGACAGTGCCCAATCAGCCCCAGCATTTT; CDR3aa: CASRGTVPNQPQHF
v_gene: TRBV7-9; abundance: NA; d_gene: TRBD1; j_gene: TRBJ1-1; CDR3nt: TGTGCCAGCAGCGCGACAGGGGGCACTGAAGCTTTCTTT; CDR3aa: CASSATGGTEAFF
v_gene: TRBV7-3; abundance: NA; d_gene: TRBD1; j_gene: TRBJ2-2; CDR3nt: TGTGCCAGCAGGCAGACAGGGTACACCGGGGAGCTGTTTTTT; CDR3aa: CASRQTGYTGELFF